This entry lists 32 T cell receptor beta chains sequenced from one sample in a study of blood T cell repertoires in COVID-19. Profiled with immunoSEQ multiplex PCR; TCRdb holds only in-frame clones, not every one. The sample consists of roughly 70,000 clones, approximately 91% of them appearing once. Sequencing used peripheral blood. The receptors shown here come from a man between 70 and 80 years old with acute or convalescent COVID-19.

The V call is TRBV7-2, the J call TRBJ2-5; 12 bases match TRBD2. Germline CDR1 and CDR2: SGHTA and FQGNSA. V shed 6 bases, J shed 5 bases, and the junction held 4 bases outside the gene matches. This CDR3 has 14 residues. CDR3 amino acids: CASRLAGGRETQYF. Here the CDR3 DNA reads TGTGCCAGCAGACTAGCGGGGGGTAGGGAGACCCAGTACTTC.

The chain recombines TRBV3-1 (or the pseudogene TRBV3-2) with TRBJ2-2, with 9 positions matching TRBD1. With 0 bases clipped from V and 1 base from J, the junction kept 3 bases outside the gene matches. The CDR3 is made up of 17 amino acids. In germline, CDR1 is LGHDT, CDR2 YNNKEL (reference sequence). CDR3 DNA: TGTGCCAGCAGCCAAGAACCGACAGGGGGGAACACCGGGGAGCTGTTTTTT. Its protein is CASSQEPTGGNTGELFF.

The rearrangement uses TRBV7-2 and TRBJ1-1; TRBD1 is a possible D gene (6 bases). This CDR3 has 15 amino acids. The germline V gene has CDR1 SGHTA and CDR2 FQGNSA. Trimming shortened V by 2 bases and J by 3 bases, and 13 bases separated the two germline ends. Here the CDR3 reads CASSLSQGSYTEAFF. CDR3 bases: TGTGCCAGCAGCTTATCCCAGGGGTCCTACACTGAAGCTTTCTTT.

The V call is TRBV5-5, the J call TRBJ1-1; tentatively, D is TRBD1 (5 bases). The germline V gene has CDR1 SGHKS and CDR2 YYEKEE (reference sequence). The CDR3 runs 14 residues. Deletions cut 0 bases from V and 1 base from J, with 7 bases between. The CDR3 protein is CASSLGRANTEAFF. The DNA for the CDR3 is TGTGCCAGCAGCTTGGGCAGGGCGAACACTGAAGCTTTCTTT. Complete variable domain (other parts from reference TRBV5-5 and TRBJ1-1): DAGVTQSPTHLIKTRGQQVTLRCSPISGHKSVSWYQQVLGQGPQFIFQYYEKEERGRGNFPDRFSARQFPNYSSELNVNALLLGDSALYLCASSLGRANTEAFFGQGTRLTVV.

V and J are TRBV4-2 and TRBJ1-3, with TRBD1 identical over 8 bases. V shed 1 base and J 2 bases; nucleotides not matched to a gene: 4. Germline values: CDR1 LGHNA, CDR2 YNFKEQ. The CDR3 sequence is 16 residues long. As DNA, the CDR3 is TGTGCCAGCAGCCAAGGTACAGGGGGGACTGGAAACACCATATATTTT. Translated, it gives CASSQGTGGTGNTIYF.

This sequence joins TRBV2 and TRBJ2-7; the D gene is possibly TRBD1 (5 bases). The ends were cut back, 2 bases at V and 3 bases at J, with 11 bases in the middle. Germline V lookup: CDR1 SNHLY, CDR2 FYNNEI. This CDR3 contains 14 residues. The CDR3 here is CASSEQGADYEQYF. Here the CDR3 DNA reads TGTGCCAGCAGTGAACAGGGTGCCGACTACGAGCAGTACTTC.

The V and J genes are TRBV18 and TRBJ2-5, with 7 bases fitting TRBD1. Germline V gene sequence: CDR1 KGHSH, CDR2 LQKENI. The trim removed 6 bases at V and 2 bases at J, leaving 0 bases unmatched. The CDR3 has 12 amino acids. CDR3 DNA sequence: TGTGCCAGCTCGGGACAGCAAGAGACCCAGTACTTC. Translated, it gives CASSGQQETQYF. Full variable domain (rest looked up from reference TRBV18 and TRBJ2-5): NAGVMQNPRHLVRRRGQEARLRCSPMKGHSHVYWYRQLPEEGLKFMVYLQKENIIDESGMPKERFSAEFPKEGPSILRIQQVVRGDSAAYFCASSGQQETQYFGPGTRLLVL.

J is TRBJ2-1 and V is TRBV12-5; TRBD2 agrees at 12 bases. The CDR3 has 19 residues. Trimming removed 2 bases from V and 7 bases from J; junction bases left unmatched: 15. Germline CDR1 reads LGHNT; CDR2 reads FRNRAP. The CDR3 bases are TGTGCTAGTGGTTTGATCTTTTCGGGGCTAGCGGGGGGGTGGAATGAGCAGTTCTTC. The encoded protein is CASGLIFSGLAGGWNEQFF.

CDR3: CASSLEGSSYEQYF. As DNA, the CDR3 is TGCGCCAGCAGCTTAGAGGGTAGCTCCTACGAGCAGTACTTC. The chain employs TRBV5-1 and TRBJ2-7; a possible D gene is TRBD2 (5 bases). Germline-derived CDR1 and CDR2 are SGHRS and YFSETQ. This CDR3 region has 14 residues. With 2 bases removed from V and 0 bases from J, the gap between germline ends came to 9 bases.

The rearrangement links TRBV24-1 to TRBJ1-5; 10 nucleotides line up with TRBD1. From germline, CDR1 is KGHDR and CDR2 SFDVKD. The CDR3 runs to 16 residues. After removal of 3 bases from V and 0 bases from J, the junction contained 1 base not matched to a gene. CDR3 DNA sequence: TGTGCCACCAGTGATAGGACAGGGGGTAGCAATCAGCCCCAGCATTTT. It codes for CATSDRTGGSNQPQHF.

The chain carries TRBV27 and TRBJ1-2, with D possibly being TRBD1 (6 bases). V was cut by 6 bases and J by 7 bases, with 18 bases left in between. The CDR3 sequence is 14 residues long. Germline CDR1 and CDR2: MNHEY and SMNVEV (reference sequence). CDR3 loop: CASSYGRGSFGYTF. CDR3 sequence (DNA): TGTGCCAGCAGCTACGGCAGGGGTTCTTTTGGCTACACCTTC.

This clone was counted once. The chain has TRBV6-2 or TRBV6-3 and TRBJ2-6; TRBD2 might be the D (5 bases). CDR1 and CDR2 (germline): MNHEY, SVGEGT. The CDR3 has 15 residues. The germline V and J ends were trimmed by 5 bases and 10 bases, with 18 bases remaining between them. CDR3 in amino acids: CASSAGIQHGNVLTF. For the CDR3, the DNA is TGTGCCAGCAGTGCGGGTATTCAACATGGGAACGTCCTGACTTTC.

This chain links TRBV4-2 with TRBJ2-5, with TRBD2 as a possible D gene (6 bases). The CDR3 has 16 amino acids. Trimming pared 4 bases from V and 1 base from J, leaving 16 bases between. Germline CDR1 is LGHNA and CDR2 is YNFKEQ. CDR3 nucleotide sequence: TGTGCCAGCAGCCGATCGGAGGGCAGGGCCCAAGAGACCCAGTACTTC. Its protein is CASSRSEGRAQETQYF.

The chain has TRBV2 and TRBJ2-2; 10 bases match TRBD2. The trim removed 3 bases at V and 3 bases at J, leaving 10 bases unmatched. This CDR3 spans 18 amino acids. CDR1 is SNHLY and CDR2 is FYNNEI in the germline V gene. The CDR3 DNA is TGTGCCAGCAGTGAGGGTGCACTAGCGGGGTTATACACCGGGGAGCTGTTTTTT. Protein: CASSEGALAGLYTGELFF.

The J gene is TRBJ1-4, the V gene TRBV2, with unresolved D. The CDR3 is 14 amino acids. Per germline, CDR1 SNHLY and CDR2 FYNNEI. Trimming cost V 8 bases and J 8 bases, with 18 bases left between them. The CDR3 sequence: CASFPGPRGEKLFF. CDR3 DNA sequence: TGTGCCAGCTTTCCCGGACCGAGAGGGGAAAAACTGTTTTTT.

The chain carries TRBV25-1 and TRBJ2-5; 7 nucleotides agree with TRBD2. J gave up 5 bases and V 3 bases, and 6 bases lay outside the gene matches. Looked up from germline, CDR1 is MGHDK and CDR2 is SYGVNS. The CDR3 runs to 14 residues. The chain's CDR3 is CASSDRTRGETQYF. The CDR3 nucleotides are TGTGCCAGCAGTGACCGGACTAGAGGGGAGACCCAGTACTTC.

The chain combines TRBV4-3 with TRBJ1-6, with D hard to call. The germline gives CDR1 LGHNA, CDR2 YSLEER. The CDR3 is 15 amino acids. V was cut by 1 base and J by 7 bases, with 11 bases left in between. CDR3 amino acids: CASSQGVAVNSPLHF. The CDR3 coding sequence is TGCGCCAGCAGCCAAGGGGTAGCCGTCAATTCACCCCTCCACTTT.

The chain links TRBV3-1 (or the pseudogene TRBV3-2) to TRBJ1-3, with unresolved D. V lost 4 bases and J 0 bases, leaving 13 bases between the germline ends. Germline values: CDR1 LGHDT, CDR2 YNNKEL (reference sequence). This CDR3 has 16 amino acids. CDR3: CASSRSGLDSGNTIYF. DNA for the CDR3: TGTGCCAGCAGCCGGAGCGGATTAGACTCTGGAAACACCATATATTTT.

CDR3 coding DNA: TGTGCCACCAGCAGAAGAGACCGGGACAGGGGGCGAACGGACACTGAAGCTTTCTTT. This codes for CATSRRDRDRGRTDTEAFF. The chain is built from TRBV15 and TRBJ1-1, with 12 bases that match TRBD1. The CDR3 extends over 19 amino acids. J gave up 3 bases and V 2 bases, and 13 bases lay outside the gene matches. Germline V gene lookup returns CDR1 LNHNV and CDR2 YYDKDF (reference sequence).

In nucleotides, the CDR3 is TGTGCCAGCAAGAGTAGTGGAGAGACCCAGTACTTC. It yields the protein CASKSSGETQYF. The V gene is TRBV6-5, the J gene TRBJ2-5; no clear D. Trimming left V 7 bases short and J 4 bases short, with 10 bases between. The CDR3 spans 12 residues. In germline, CDR1 is MNHEY, CDR2 SVGAGI.

In DNA form, the CDR3 reads TGTGCCATCAAAGGACAGGGGTTCAATCAGCCCCAGCATTTT. Translated, it gives CAIKGQGFNQPQHF. V gene TRBV10-3 combines with J gene TRBJ1-5, with 9 nucleotides matching TRBD1. Germline V gives CDR1 ENHRY, CDR2 SYGVKD. The CDR3 totals 14 residues. The ends lost 7 bases at V and 3 bases at J; junction bases unmatched: 4.

This chain uses TRBV6-2 or TRBV6-3 with TRBJ1-2, with D unresolved. The CDR3 covers 16 residues. V was cut by 6 bases and J by 5 bases, with 22 bases left in between. In germline, CDR1 is MNHEY, CDR2 SVGEGT. This chain's CDR3 is CASSQIKVQMVYGYTF. The CDR3 DNA follows: TGTGCCAGCAGCCAAATCAAGGTACAGATGGTTTATGGCTACACCTTC.

The genes are TRBV6-2 or TRBV6-3 and TRBJ1-2, with 7 bases identical to TRBD1. The CDR3 has 17 residues. Germline CDR1 MNHEY, CDR2 SVGEGT. Trimming removed 4 bases from V and 0 bases from J; junction bases left unmatched: 11. CDR3 DNA sequence: TGTGCCAGCAGTTCAGAGGGCTACAGGGGAGCTAACTATGGCTACACCTTC. It translates to CASSSEGYRGANYGYTF.

The gene calls are TRBV7-2 and TRBJ1-1; D is unresolved. V was pared by 6 bases and J by 1 base, with 12 bases between. Germline values: CDR1 SGHTA, CDR2 FQGNSA. The CDR3 runs to 14 residues. CDR3 residues: CASREPTTNTEAFF. CDR3 nucleotide sequence: TGTGCCAGCAGGGAACCGACAACGAACACTGAAGCTTTCTTT.

The rearrangement joins TRBV4-2 to TRBJ1-2; weak D call: TRBD1 (6 bases). The length of the CDR3 is 16 residues. Looked up from germline, CDR1 is LGHNA and CDR2 is YNFKEQ. V was clipped by 0 bases and J by 1 base, with 12 bases between them. CDR3 region: CASSQDRGGGNYGYTF. As DNA, the CDR3 is TGTGCCAGCAGCCAAGACCGGGGAGGGGGTAACTATGGCTACACCTTC.

V usage is TRBV11-3 and J usage is TRBJ2-3; 8 bases fit TRBD1. The CDR3 has 15 amino acids. Germline V gene data show CDR1 as SGHNT and CDR2 as YENEEA. The trim removed 1 base at V and 4 bases at J, leaving 4 bases unmatched. The CDR3 spells CASSLGTDRADTQYF. CDR3 in DNA: TGTGCCAGCAGCTTAGGAACGGACAGGGCAGATACGCAGTATTTT.

This clone was counted a single time. This chain connects TRBV5-1 to TRBJ1-6, with unresolved D. CDR1 and CDR2 from the germline V gene are SGHRS and YFSETQ. This CDR3 is built from 16 residues. With 4 bases removed from V and 0 bases from J, the gap between germline ends came to 11 bases. Written as DNA, the CDR3 is TGCGCCAGCAGCCCCTCGGGGAGCTCCTATAATTCACCCCTCCACTTT. Its protein product is CASSPSGSSYNSPLHF.

V usage is TRBV18 and J usage is TRBJ2-2; D might be TRBD1 (5 bases). The germline CDR1 and CDR2 sequences are KGHSH and LQKENI. This CDR3 has 16 residues. V was clipped by 0 bases and J by 6 bases, with 14 bases between them. The DNA of the CDR3 is TGTGCCAGCTCACCACCGCAGGGTATGGTAGCCGGGGAGCTGTTTTTT. Residues: CASSPPQGMVAGELFF. Looking up the rest from reference TRBV18 and TRBJ2-2 gives the full variable domain: NAGVMQNPRHLVRRRGQEARLRCSPMKGHSHVYWYRQLPEEGLKFMVYLQKENIIDESGMPKERFSAEFPKEGPSILRIQQVVRGDSAAYFCASSPPQGMVAGELFFGEGSRLTVL.

The genes are TRBV19 and TRBJ1-4; D remains ambiguous. CDR1 is LNHDA, CDR2 SQIVND, per germline (reference sequence). There are 13 residues in the CDR3. V lost 8 bases and J lost 8, with 15 bases in between. The CDR3 reads CASGVRLREKLFF. As DNA, the CDR3 is TGTGCCAGTGGTGTCCGGTTACGGGAAAAACTGTTTTTT.

The DNA of the CDR3 is TGTGCCAGCAGCACGCGACAGACGACTAACTATGGCTACACCTTC. This encodes CASSTRQTTNYGYTF. V gene TRBV5-4 combines with J gene TRBJ1-2, with D possibly matching TRBD1 (5 bases). The germline CDR1 and CDR2 sequences are SGHNT and YYREEE (reference sequence). The V end was cut by 4 bases, the J end by 0 bases, with 13 bases between. The CDR3 is 15 amino acids.

CDR3 in amino acids: CASRGTGVSYNSPLHF. The CDR3 nucleotides read TGTGCCAGTAGGGGGACAGGAGTCTCCTATAATTCACCCCTCCACTTT. The rearrangement links TRBV19 to TRBJ1-6; TRBD1 matches at 8 bases. Germline V gene lookup returns CDR1 LNHDA and CDR2 SQIVND (reference sequence). J lost 0 bases, V lost 6 bases, and 4 bases had no gene match. The CDR3 loop spans 16 amino acids.

This chain links TRBV7-3 with TRBJ2-7; 7 nucleotides match TRBD1. Germline V gives CDR1 SGHTA, CDR2 FQGTGA. V was pared by 6 bases and J by 1 base, with 6 bases of the junction left unmatched. The CDR3 is 14 amino acids. Here the CDR3 reads CASSSGDRSYEQYF. CDR3 DNA: TGTGCCAGCAGTTCCGGGGACAGATCCTACGAGCAGTACTTC.